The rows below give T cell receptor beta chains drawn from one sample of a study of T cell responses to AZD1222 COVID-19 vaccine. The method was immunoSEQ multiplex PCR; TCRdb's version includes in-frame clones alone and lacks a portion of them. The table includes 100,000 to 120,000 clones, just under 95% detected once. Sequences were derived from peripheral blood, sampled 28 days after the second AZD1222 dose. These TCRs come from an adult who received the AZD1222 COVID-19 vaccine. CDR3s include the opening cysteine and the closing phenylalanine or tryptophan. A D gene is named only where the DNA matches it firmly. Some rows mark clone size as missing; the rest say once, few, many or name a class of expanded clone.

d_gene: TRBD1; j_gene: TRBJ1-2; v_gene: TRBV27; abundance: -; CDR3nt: TGTGCCAGCAGTTCTTTACGGACAGGGAGCTATGGCTACACCTTC; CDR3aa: CASSSLRTGSYGYTF
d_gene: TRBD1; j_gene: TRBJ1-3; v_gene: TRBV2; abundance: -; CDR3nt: TGTGCCAGCAGTGAAGGGATGGACAGGAAAGGGGACACCATATATTTT; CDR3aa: CASSEGMDRKGDTIYF
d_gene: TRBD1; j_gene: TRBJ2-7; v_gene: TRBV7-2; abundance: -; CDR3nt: TGTGCCAGCAGCCCCGGACAGGGGGCTTTATACGAGCAGTACTTC; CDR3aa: CASSPGQGALYEQYF
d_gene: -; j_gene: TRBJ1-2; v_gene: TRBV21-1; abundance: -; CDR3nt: TGTGCCAGCAGCTCCCGACCGACCCGGACAGGGGGCGGCTATGGCTACACCTTC; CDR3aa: CASSSRPTRTGGGYGYTF
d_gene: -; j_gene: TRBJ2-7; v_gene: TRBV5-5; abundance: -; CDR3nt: TGTGCCAGCAGCTTGGGCCGACTATACGAGCAGTACTTC; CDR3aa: CASSLGRLYEQYF
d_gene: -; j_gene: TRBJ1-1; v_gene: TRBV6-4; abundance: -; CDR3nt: TGTGCCAGCAACACTGAAGCTTTCTTT; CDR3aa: CASNTEAFF
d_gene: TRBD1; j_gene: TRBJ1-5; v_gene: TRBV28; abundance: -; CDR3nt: TGTGCCAGCAACTCTCTAGGGGGCCGGGGTCAGCCCCAGCATTTT; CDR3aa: CASNSLGGRGQPQHF
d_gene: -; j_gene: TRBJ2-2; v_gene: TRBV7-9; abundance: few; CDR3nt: TGTGCCAGCAGCCAAAATACAGGACGGAGATTGAACACCGGGGAGCTGTTTTTT; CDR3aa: CASSQNTGRRLNTGELFF
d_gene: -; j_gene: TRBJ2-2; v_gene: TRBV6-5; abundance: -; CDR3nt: TGTGCCAGCAGGAGGGACCTAGACACCGGGGAGCTGTTTTTT; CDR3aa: CASRRDLDTGELFF
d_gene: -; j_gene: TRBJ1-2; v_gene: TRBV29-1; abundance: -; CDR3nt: TGCAGCGTTGACGGGGTGGATGGCTACACCTTC; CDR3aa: CSVDGVDGYTF
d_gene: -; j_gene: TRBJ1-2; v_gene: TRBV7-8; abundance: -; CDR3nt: TGTGCCAGCAGCTTAGCCCAGACGGGGGTTGGCTACACCTTC; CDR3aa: CASSLAQTGVGYTF
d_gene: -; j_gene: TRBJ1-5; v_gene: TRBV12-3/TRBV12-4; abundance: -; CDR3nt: TGTGCCAGCAGTTCAGGGGCAGATCAGCCCCAGCATTTT; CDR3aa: CASSSGADQPQHF
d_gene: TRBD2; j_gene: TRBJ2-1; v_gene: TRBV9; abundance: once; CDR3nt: TGTGCCAGCAGCCCCGGGGCTAGCGGGGGGTATGAGCAGTTCTTC; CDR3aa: CASSPGASGGYEQFF
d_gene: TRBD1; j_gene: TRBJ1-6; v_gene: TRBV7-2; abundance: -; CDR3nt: TGTGCCAGCAGCTTACCTCGACAGGGTTTGGGTAATTCACCCCTCCACTTT; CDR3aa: CASSLPRQGLGNSPLHF
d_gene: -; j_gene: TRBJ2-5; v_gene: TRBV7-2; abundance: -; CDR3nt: TGTGCCAGCAGCCTCCGCCCGGGCGCGGGGGAGACCCAGTACTTC; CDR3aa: CASSLRPGAGETQYF
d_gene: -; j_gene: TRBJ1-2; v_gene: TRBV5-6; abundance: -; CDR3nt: TGTGCCAGCAGCTTTTTATCCCTCCCATATGGCTACACCTTC; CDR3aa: CASSFLSLPYGYTF
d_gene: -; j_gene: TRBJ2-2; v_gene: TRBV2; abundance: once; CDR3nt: TGTGCCAGCAGTGGGAGGAACACCGGGGAGCTGTTTTTT; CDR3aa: CASSGRNTGELFF
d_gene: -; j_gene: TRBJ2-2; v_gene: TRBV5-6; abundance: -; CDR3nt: TGTGCCAGCAGCTTGGGGGTGCCCACCGGGGAGCTGTTTTTT; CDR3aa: CASSLGVPTGELFF
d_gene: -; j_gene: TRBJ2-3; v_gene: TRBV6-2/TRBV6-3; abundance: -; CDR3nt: TGTGCCAGCAGTACCCCCCCCGACAGCACAGATACGCAGTATTTT; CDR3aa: CASSTPPDSTDTQYF
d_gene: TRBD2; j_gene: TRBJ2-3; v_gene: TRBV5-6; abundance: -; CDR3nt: TGTGCCAGCAGCTTGGTAGCGGGGGCCCTCTCGGATACAGATACGCAGTATTTT; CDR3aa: CASSLVAGALSDTDTQYF
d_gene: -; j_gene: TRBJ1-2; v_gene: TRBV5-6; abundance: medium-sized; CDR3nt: TGTGCCAGCAGCCCGGGACTGGCTGGCTATGGCTACACCTTC; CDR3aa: CASSPGLAGYGYTF
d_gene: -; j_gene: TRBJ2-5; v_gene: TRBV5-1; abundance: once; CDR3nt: TGCGCCAGCAGGTCAGGGGCCGGTGAGACCCAGTACTTC; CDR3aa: CASRSGAGETQYF
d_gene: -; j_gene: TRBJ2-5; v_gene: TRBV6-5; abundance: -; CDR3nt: TGTGCCAGCAGTTACCAGGAAAAAGAGACCCAGTACTTC; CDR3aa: CASSYQEKETQYF
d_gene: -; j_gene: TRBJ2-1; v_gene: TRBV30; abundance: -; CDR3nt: TGTGCCTGGAGTAGGAGTTCCTACAATGAGCAGTTCTTC; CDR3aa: CAWSRSSYNEQFF
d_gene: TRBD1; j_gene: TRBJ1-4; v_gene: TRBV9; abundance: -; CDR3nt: TGTGCCAGCTCCACAGGTGGTCAGGGGGACGAAAAACTGTTTTTT; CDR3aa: CASSTGGQGDEKLFF
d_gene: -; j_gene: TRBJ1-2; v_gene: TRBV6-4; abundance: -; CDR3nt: TGTGCCAGCAGTGACTCGTCAACCTACACCTTC; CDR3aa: CASSDSSTYTF
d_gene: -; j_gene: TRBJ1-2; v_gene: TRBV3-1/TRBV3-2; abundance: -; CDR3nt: TGTGCCAGCAGCCAAGAGCCGGGAGTTGGCTACACCTTC; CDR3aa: CASSQEPGVGYTF
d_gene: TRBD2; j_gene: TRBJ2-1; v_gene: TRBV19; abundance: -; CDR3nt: TGTGCCAGTAGTATTTTAGTTAGCGGGGCGGGGGATGAGCAGTTCTTC; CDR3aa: CASSILVSGAGDEQFF
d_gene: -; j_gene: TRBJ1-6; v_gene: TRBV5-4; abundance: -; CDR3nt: TGTGCCAGCAGCTTGACCGCAGGAGGCGATTCACCCCTCCACTTT; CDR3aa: CASSLTAGGDSPLHF
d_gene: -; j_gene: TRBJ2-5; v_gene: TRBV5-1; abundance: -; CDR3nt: TGCGCCAGCAGCGTACCGGGACCCATCCAAGAGACCCAGTACTTC; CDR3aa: CASSVPGPIQETQYF
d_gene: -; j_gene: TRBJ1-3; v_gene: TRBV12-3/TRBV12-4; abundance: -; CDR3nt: TGTGCCAGCAGTTTTGGGGGAAACACCATATATTTT; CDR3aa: CASSFGGNTIYF
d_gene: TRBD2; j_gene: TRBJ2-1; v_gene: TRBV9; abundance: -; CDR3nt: TGTGCCAGCAGCGTAGAAGAGGGACTAGCGGAACAAGAGAAGCAGTTCTTC; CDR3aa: CASSVEEGLAEQEKQFF
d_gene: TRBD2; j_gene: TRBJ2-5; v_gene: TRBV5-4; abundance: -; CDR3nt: TGTGCCAGCAGCCGGGCGGGGGAAACGACCCAGTACTTC; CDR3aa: CASSRAGETTQYF
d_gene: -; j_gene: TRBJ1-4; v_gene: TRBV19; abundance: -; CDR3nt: TGTGCCAGTAGCGTTAGGACGGGATTAAATGAAAAACTGTTTTTT; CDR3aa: CASSVRTGLNEKLFF
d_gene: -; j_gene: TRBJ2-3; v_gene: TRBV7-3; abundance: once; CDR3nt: TGTGCCAGCAGCCCAGGGGGGACAGATACGCAGTATTTT; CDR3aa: CASSPGGTDTQYF
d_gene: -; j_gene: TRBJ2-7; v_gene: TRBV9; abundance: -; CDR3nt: TGTGCCAGCAGCGCCCCCCGTGGGGGACCCTACTACGAGCAGTACTTC; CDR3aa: CASSAPRGGPYYEQYF
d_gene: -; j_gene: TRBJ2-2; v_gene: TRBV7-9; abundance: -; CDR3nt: TGTGCCAGCAGCTTGGCGGCGGCGAACACCGGGGAGCTGTTTTTT; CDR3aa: CASSLAAANTGELFF
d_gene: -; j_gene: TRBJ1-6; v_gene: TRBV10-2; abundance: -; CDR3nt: TGCGCCAGCAGTGAGGAGGGGGGGGGTGGTAATTCACCCCTCCACTTT; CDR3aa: CASSEEGGGGNSPLHF
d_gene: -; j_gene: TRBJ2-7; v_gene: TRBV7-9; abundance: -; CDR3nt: TGTGCCAGCAGCTTTGGGTCCTACGAGCAGTACTTC; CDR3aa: CASSFGSYEQYF
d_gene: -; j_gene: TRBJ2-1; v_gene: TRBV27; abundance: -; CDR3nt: TGTGCCAGCAGTCCATCGGACGTGGGGGCGCGATTCGATGAGCAGTTCTTC; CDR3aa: CASSPSDVGARFDEQFF
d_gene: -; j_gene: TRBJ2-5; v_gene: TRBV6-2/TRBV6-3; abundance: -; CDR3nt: TGTGCCAGCAGTCCAAGGACGAACGGTTGGGAGACCCAGTACTTC; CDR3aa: CASSPRTNGWETQYF
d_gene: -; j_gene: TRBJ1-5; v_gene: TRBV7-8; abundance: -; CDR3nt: TGTGCCAGCTCTCTAGAGAGGGTGGGACCGTTCGCCCAGCATTTT; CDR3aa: CASSLERVGPFAQHF
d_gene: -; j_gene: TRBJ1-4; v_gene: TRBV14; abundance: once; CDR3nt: TGTGCCAGCAGCCAAGACCTGGGGGGCGGTGAAAAACTGTTTTTT; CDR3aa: CASSQDLGGGEKLFF
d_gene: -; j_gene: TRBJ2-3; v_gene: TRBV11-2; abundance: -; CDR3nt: TGTGCCAGCAGCTTCCTGGGACCTACAGATACGCAGTATTTT; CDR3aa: CASSFLGPTDTQYF
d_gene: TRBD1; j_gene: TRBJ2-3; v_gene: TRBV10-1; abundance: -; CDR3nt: TGCGCCAGCAGTTACAACAGGGGGCTCGGCACAGATACGCAGTATTTT; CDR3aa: CASSYNRGLGTDTQYF
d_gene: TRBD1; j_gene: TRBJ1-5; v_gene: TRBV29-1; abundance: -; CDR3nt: TGCAGCGTGACAGGGATGTCAGAAGGTCAGCCCCAGCATTTT; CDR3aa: CSVTGMSEGQPQHF
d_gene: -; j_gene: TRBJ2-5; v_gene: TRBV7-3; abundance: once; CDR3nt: TGTGCCAGCAGCTTAGGGGGAGATAAAGAGACCCAGTACTTC; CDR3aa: CASSLGGDKETQYF
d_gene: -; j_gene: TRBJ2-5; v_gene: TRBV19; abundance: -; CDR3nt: TGTGCCAGTAGTATAGATCGGGGAGGATCGGAGACCCAGTACTTC; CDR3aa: CASSIDRGGSETQYF
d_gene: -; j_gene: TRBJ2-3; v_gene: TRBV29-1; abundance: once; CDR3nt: TGCAGCGTTGAAGATCGCGTGAGCACAGATACGCAGTATTTT; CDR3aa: CSVEDRVSTDTQYF
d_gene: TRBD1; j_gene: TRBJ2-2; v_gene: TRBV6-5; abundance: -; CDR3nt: TGTGCCAACGGACAGGGGGCTTTTACCGGGGAGCTGTTTTTT; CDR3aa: CANGQGAFTGELFF
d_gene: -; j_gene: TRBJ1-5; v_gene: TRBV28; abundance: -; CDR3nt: TGTGCCAGCAGTTTAGGATCTGGGGGGCCCCAGCATTTT; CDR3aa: CASSLGSGGPQHF